This T cell receptor beta chain was found in a study of preoperative IRX-2 immunotherapy in early breast cancer. Treatment noted: preoperative locoregional IRX-2 cytokine immunotherapy. This phase Ib study tested locoregional IRX-2 cytokine immunotherapy given before surgery. The CDR3 has 12 residues. Per the germline V gene, CDR1 is MNHGY and CDR2 is SAAAGT. Trimming left V 8 bases short and J 8 bases short, with 15 bases between. Produced via immunoSEQ multiplex PCR; TCRdb's table is partial and in-frame only. This sample has around 29,000 clones, with 82% found just once. Collection took place from a patient treated with IRX-2 immunotherapy. The receptor was isolated from a human donor with breast cancer. The rearrangement uses TRBV6-8 and TRBJ1-2; TRBD1 might be the D (6 bases). The CDR3 DNA sequence: TGTGCCAGCGGGGGAAGGGGGAACGGCTACACCTTC. Its translation is CASGGRGNGYTF.